Each of the 10 T cell receptor beta chains below was sequenced from the same sample in a study of blood T cells in healthy people across ages. Combining a sample-barcoded 5' primer with a J-beta primer mix, a second PCR ran for roughly 6 to 12 cycles. TCRdb itself ran the 5' RACE reads through MiXCR, one entry per CDR3 protein. Of about 650,000 distinct CDR3 sequences listed, approximately 52% were seen once; the top ten hold 13%. The sample taken for sequencing was blood. Receptors were obtained from a woman aged 80 or older in good health.

This chain uses TRBV6-2 or TRBV6-3 with TRBJ2-2; possibly TRBD1 for D (6 bases). Germline V CDR1 and CDR2: MNHEY, SVGEGT. The CDR3 contains 11 residues. The V and J ends lost 7 bases and 6 bases respectively, with 6 bases between them. CDR3 bases: TGTGCCAGCACAGGGGCCGGGGAGCTGTTTTTT. Its translation: CASTGAGELFF.

This clonotype was observed a few times. The chain joins TRBV21-1 to TRBJ2-3; no check of the table's D call, TRBD1, against the DNA was made. TRBV21-1 is reported as a pseudogene. This CDR3 is built from 13 residues. The CDR3 nucleotides are TGTGCCAGCAGCCGACGACCCCTGGCGCCGCAGTATTTT. Translating it yields CASSRRPLAPQYF.

Worth noting for this clonotype: In this CDR3 the conserved last residue, phenylalanine or tryptophan, is missing, so a read error is likely. Because the CDR3's place on the DNA is in doubt, the DNA is left out and the CDR3 is given as listed by TCRdb. The rearrangement links TRBV7-9 to TRBJ2-1; the table gives TRBD2 as D, unverified against the DNA. The CDR3 has 12 amino acids, counting both end residues. From germline, CDR1 is SEHNR and CDR2 FQNEAQ (reference sequence). CDR3 in amino acids: CASSPTSDEQFI.

This clonotype was counted only a few times. CDR3 sequence reads: CASSHGGGDQETQYF. DNA of the CDR3: TGCGCCAGCAGCCACGGCGGGGGCGATCAAGAGACCCAGTACTTC. The V gene is TRBV4-3, the J gene TRBJ2-5, with D perhaps TRBD2 (7 bases). The CDR3 extends over 15 amino acids. Germline V lookup: CDR1 LGHNA, CDR2 YSLEER. The V and J ends lost 3 bases and 2 bases respectively, with 13 bases between them.

There are many counts of this clonotype. V and J are TRBV6-6 and TRBJ2-7, with TRBD2 as a possible D gene (5 bases). Per germline, CDR1 MNHNY and CDR2 SVGAGI (reference sequence). The CDR3 covers 14 residues. V lost 1 base and J 0 bases, leaving 7 bases between the germline ends. The CDR3 here is CASSYFAGSYEQYF. The CDR3 DNA follows: TGTGCCAGCAGTTACTTTGCGGGCTCCTACGAGCAGTACTTC.

This clonotype turned up a few times. This chain connects TRBV6-2 or TRBV6-3 to TRBJ1-2; D ambiguous. CDR3 size: 14 residues. Germline V gene lookup returns CDR1 MNHEY and CDR2 SVGEGT. Trimming removed 0 bases at V and 5 bases at J, with 10 bases between. The DNA of the CDR3 is TGTGCCAGCAGTTACTCCGTTTCTACTTATGGCTACACCTTC. The encoded protein is CASSYSVSTYGYTF.

This chain connects TRBV5-1 to TRBJ1-2; a weak D match, TRBD1 (6 bases). Germline-derived CDR1 and CDR2 are SGHRS and YFSETQ. Between the trimmed V and J ends, which lost 7 bases and 6 bases, there was a span of 16 bases. The CDR3 covers 13 residues. CDR3 protein: CASRTGLKDGYTF. In DNA form, the CDR3 reads TGCGCCAGCCGAACAGGGTTAAAAGATGGCTACACCTTC.

The rearrangement uses TRBV29-1 and TRBJ2-7, with 7 nucleotides matching TRBD2. The CDR3 extends over 14 amino acids. Germline-derived CDR1 and CDR2 are SQVTM and ANQGSEA. The CDR3 coding sequence is TGCAACGCTAGGGAGGGGACGAGCTCCTACGAGCAGTACTTC. Residues: CNAREGTSSYEQYF.

The rearrangement joins TRBV7-2 to TRBJ1-1; D uncertain. The CDR3 covers 13 residues. Germline-derived CDR1 and CDR2 are SGHTA and FQGNSA. Trimming stripped 3 bases from V and 4 bases from J, with 9 bases between. CDR3 loop: CASSFSETTEAFF. Written as DNA, the CDR3 is TGTGCCAGCAGCTTCTCGGAAACCACTGAAGCTTTCTTT.

The chain employs TRBV12-3 or TRBV12-4 and TRBJ1-1; D remains unclear. The CDR3 totals 14 residues. Trimming took 6 bases from V and 1 from J, leaving 12 bases between them. This CDR3 is CASRPTDQNTEAFF. The CDR3 region has the DNA TGTGCCAGCAGACCTACAGACCAGAACACTGAAGCTTTCTTT.